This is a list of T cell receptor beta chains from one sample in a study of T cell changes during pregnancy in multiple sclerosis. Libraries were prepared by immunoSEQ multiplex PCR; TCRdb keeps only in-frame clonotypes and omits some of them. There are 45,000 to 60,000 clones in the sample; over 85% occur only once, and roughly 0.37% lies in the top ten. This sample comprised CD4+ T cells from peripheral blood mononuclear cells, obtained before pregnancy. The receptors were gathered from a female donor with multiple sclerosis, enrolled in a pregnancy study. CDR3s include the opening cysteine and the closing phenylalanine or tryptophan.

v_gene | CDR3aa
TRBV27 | CASSVRTSWYEQFF
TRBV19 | CASTRTGTEAFF
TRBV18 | CASSPPSSGRAETQYF
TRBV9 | CASSSYSSSTDTQYF
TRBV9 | CASSVGGLGEQYF
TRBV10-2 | CASRAGGGRIWEQYF
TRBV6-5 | CASTSPRGSTDTQYF
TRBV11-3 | CASSFAGPTGELFF
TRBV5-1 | CASSLDSPPGGQFF
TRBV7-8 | CASSHGTSGYEQYF
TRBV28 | CASHPGGRQPQHF
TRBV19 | CASTSGRLKLAFF
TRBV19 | CASSPRGQGNMNTEAFF
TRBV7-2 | CASSPQANYGYTF
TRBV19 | CASSPGTVRWNTIYF
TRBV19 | CASSILDSSYGYTF
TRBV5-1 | CASSLGQGEWREQYF
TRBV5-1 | CASSLELARRYEQYF
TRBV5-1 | CASSLEAGRDRSKYF
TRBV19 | CASSTVVNQPQHF
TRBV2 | CASGLEGAGEKLFF
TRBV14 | CASSQDPYSGTLHF
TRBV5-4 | CASSQGDRGTDTQYF
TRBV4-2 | CASSQASGSNTGELFF
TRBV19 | CASTPWLGNQPQHF
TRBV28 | CASSSKGLAERYNEQFF